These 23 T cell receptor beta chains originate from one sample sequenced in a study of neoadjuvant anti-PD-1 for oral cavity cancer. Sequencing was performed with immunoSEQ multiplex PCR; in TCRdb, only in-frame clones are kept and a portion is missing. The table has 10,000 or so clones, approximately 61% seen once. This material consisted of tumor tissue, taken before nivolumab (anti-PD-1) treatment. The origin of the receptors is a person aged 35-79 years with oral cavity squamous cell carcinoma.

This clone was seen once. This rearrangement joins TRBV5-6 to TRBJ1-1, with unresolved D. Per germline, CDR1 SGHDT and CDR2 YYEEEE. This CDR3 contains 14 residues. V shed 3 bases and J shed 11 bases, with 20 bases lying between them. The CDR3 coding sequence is TGTGCCAGCAGCTGGGTGACGGACTATGGACTGGCTTTCTTT. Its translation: CASSWVTDYGLAFF.

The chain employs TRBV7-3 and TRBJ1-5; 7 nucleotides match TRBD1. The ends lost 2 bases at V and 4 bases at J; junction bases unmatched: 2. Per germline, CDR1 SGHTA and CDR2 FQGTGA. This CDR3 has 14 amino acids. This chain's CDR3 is CASSLDRANQPQHF. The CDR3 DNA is TGTGCCAGCAGCTTAGACAGGGCAAATCAGCCCCAGCATTTT.

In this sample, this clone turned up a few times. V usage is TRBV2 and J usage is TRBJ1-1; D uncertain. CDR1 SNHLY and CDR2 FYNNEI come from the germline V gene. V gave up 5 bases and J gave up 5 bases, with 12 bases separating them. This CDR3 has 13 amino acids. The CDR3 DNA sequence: TGTGCCAGCAGTTCTGCGGCCGGAACTGAAGCTTTCTTT. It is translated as CASSSAAGTEAFF.

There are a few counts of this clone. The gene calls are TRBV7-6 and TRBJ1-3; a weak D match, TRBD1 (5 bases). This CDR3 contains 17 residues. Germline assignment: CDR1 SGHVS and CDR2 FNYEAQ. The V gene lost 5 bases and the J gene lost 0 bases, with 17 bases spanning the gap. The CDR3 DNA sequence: TGTGCCAGCAGCCAGGGCGCTAGGCCCGTCTCTGGAAACACCATATATTTT. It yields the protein CASSQGARPVSGNTIYF.

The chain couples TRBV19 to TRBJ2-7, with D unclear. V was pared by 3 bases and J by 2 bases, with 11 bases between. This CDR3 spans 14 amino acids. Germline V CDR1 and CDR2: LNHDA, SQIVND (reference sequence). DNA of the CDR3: TGTGCCAGTAGTATGGACCGGTGGGCCTACGAGCAGTACTTC. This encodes CASSMDRWAYEQYF.

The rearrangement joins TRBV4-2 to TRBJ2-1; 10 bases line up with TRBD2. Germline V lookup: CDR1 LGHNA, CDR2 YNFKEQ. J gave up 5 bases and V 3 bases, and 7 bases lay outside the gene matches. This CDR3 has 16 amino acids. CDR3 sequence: CASSQGAGGPHNEQFF. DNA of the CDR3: TGTGCCAGCAGCCAGGGAGCGGGGGGGCCCCACAATGAGCAGTTCTTC.

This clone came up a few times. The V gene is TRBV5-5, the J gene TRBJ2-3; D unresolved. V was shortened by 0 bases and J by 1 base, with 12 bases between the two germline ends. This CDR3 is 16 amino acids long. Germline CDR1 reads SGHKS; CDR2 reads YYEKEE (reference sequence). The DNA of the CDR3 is TGTGCCAGCAGCTTGGAGGCAGGCCAGGGCACAGATACGCAGTATTTT. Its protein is CASSLEAGQGTDTQYF.

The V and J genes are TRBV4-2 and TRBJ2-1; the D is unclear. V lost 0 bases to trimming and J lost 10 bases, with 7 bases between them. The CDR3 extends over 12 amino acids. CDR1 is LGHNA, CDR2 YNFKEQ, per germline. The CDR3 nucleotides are TGTGCCAGCAGCCAAGAGGGCCCCGAGCAGTTCTTC. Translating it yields CASSQEGPEQFF.

The CDR3 loop reads CASSPPEPHYSYTF. The CDR3 bases are TGTGCCAGCAGCCCGCCAGAGCCCCACTATAGCTACACCTTC. The rearrangement links TRBV21-1 to TRBJ1-2. TRBV21-1 is a pseudogene locus. The CDR3 is 14 amino acids.

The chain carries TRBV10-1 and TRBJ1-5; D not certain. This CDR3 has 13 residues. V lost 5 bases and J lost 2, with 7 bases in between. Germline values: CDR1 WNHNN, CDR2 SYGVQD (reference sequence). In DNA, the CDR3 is TGCGCCAGCAGTCCCTCGGGCAATCAGCCCCAGCATTTT. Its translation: CASSPSGNQPQHF.

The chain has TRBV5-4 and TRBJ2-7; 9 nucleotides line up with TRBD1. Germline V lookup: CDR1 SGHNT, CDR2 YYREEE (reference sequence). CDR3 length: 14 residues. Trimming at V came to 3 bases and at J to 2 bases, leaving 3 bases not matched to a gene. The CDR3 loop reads CASSSGTGPYEQYF. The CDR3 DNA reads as TGTGCCAGCAGCTCCGGGACAGGGCCCTACGAGCAGTACTTC.

This chain's CDR3 is CAISNLGGTDTQYF. The CDR3 region has the DNA TGTGCCATCAGCAACTTAGGGGGCACAGATACGCAGTATTTT. The gene calls are TRBV10-3 and TRBJ2-3; TRBD1 might be the D (5 bases). The CDR3 extends over 14 amino acids. Germline CDR1 and CDR2: ENHRY and SYGVKD. The germline V and J ends were trimmed by 6 bases and 1 base, with 11 bases remaining between them.

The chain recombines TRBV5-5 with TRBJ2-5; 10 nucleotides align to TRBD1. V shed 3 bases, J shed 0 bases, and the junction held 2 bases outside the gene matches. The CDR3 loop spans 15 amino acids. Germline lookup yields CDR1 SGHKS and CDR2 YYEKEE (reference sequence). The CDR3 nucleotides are TGTGCCAGCAGCTGGGGACAGGGGTACCAAGAGACCCAGTACTTC. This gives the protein CASSWGQGYQETQYF. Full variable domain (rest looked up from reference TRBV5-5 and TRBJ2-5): DAGVTQSPTHLIKTRGQQVTLRCSPISGHKSVSWYQQVLGQGPQFIFQYYEKEERGRGNFPDRFSARQFPNYSSELNVNALLLGDSALYLCASSWGQGYQETQYFGPGTRLLVL.

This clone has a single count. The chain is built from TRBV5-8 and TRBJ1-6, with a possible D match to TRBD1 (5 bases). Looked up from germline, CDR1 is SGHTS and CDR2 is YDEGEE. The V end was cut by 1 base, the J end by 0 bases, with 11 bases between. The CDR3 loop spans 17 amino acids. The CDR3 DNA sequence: TGTGCCAGCAGCTTGATAGCAGACAGCTCCTATAATTCACCCCTCCACTTT. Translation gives CASSLIADSSYNSPLHF.

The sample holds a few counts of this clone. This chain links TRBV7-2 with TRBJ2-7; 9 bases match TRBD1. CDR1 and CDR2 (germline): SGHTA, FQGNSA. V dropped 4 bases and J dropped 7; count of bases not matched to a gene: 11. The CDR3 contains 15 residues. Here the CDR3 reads CASSWIRDRVDEQYF. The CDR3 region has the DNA TGTGCCAGCAGCTGGATCCGGGACAGGGTCGATGAGCAGTACTTC.

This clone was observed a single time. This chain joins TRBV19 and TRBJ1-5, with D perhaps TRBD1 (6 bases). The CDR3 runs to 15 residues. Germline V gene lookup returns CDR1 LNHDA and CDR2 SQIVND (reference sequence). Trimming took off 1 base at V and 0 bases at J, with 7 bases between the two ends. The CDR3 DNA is TGTGCCAGTAGTATAGGGGGACATAGCAATCAGCCCCAGCATTTT. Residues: CASSIGGHSNQPQHF. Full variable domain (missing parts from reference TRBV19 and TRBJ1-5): DGGITQSPKYLFRKEGQNVTLSCEQNLNHDAMYWYRQDPGQGLRLIYYSQIVNDFQKGDIAEGYSVSREKKESFPLTVTSAQKNPTAFYLCASSIGGHSNQPQHFGDGTRLSIL.

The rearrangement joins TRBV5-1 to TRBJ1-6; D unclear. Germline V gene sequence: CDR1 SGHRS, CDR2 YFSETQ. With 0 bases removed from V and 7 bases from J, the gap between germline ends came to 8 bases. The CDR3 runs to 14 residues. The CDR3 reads CASSLVSRNSPLHF. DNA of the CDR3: TGCGCCAGCAGCTTGGTCAGCAGGAATTCACCCCTCCACTTT.

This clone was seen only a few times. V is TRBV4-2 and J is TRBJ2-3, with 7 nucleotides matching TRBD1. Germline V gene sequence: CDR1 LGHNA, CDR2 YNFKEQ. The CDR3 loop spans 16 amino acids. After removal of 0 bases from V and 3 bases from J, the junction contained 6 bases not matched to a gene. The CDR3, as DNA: TGTGCCAGCAGCCAAGATTTCGGGACAGTTACAGATACGCAGTATTTT. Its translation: CASSQDFGTVTDTQYF.

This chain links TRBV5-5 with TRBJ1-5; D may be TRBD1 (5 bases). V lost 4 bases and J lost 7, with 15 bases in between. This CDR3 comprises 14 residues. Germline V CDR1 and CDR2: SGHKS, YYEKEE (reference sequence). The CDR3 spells CASSPGGIRQPQHF. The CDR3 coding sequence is TGTGCCAGCAGCCCCGGGGGGATCCGGCAGCCCCAGCATTTT.

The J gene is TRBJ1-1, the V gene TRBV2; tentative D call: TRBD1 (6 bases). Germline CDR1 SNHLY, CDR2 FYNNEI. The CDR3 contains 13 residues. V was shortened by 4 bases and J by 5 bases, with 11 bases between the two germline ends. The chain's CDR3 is CASSGGGRTEAFF. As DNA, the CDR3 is TGTGCCAGCAGTGGGGGGGGGCGGACTGAAGCTTTCTTT. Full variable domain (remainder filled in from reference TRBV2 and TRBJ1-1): EPEVTQTPSHQVTQMGQEVILRCVPISNHLYFYWYRQILGQKVEFLVSFYNNEISEKSEIFDDQFSVERPDGSNFTLKIRSTKLEDSAMYFCASSGGGRTEAFFGQGTRLTVV.

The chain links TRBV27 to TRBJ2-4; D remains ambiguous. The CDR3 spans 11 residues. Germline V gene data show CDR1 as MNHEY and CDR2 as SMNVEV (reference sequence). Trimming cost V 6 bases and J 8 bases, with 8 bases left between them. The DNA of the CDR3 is TGTGCCAGCAGCGTCGGCGACATTCAGTACTTC. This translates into CASSVGDIQYF.

The CDR3: CASSRNTAVGTSASYEQYF. For the CDR3, the DNA is TGTGCCAGCAGCCGAAACACCGCGGTCGGGACTAGCGCGTCCTACGAGCAGTACTTC. The V call is TRBV11-2, the J call TRBJ2-7; 10 nucleotides match TRBD2. Losses at the gene ends were 5 bases for V and 1 base for J; bases not matched to a gene: 17. Germline CDR1 SGHAT, CDR2 FQNNGV. The length of the CDR3 is 19 residues.

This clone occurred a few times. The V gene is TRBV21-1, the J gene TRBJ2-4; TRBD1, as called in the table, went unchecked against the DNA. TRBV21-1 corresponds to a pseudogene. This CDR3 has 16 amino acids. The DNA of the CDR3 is TGTGCCAGCAGCGAAGAAAAACAGGGTTGCAAAAACATTCAGTACTTC. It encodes CASSEEKQGCKNIQYF.